The clone carrying this T cell receptor (beta chain) was seen only once. Antigen unknown. Libraries were prepared by immunoSEQ multiplex PCR; TCRdb keeps only in-frame clonotypes and omits some of them. The data show around 15,000 clones, with 80% seen just once and around 10% held by the top ten. V lost 5 bases and J lost 2, with 7 bases in between. This CDR3 spans 13 amino acids. Germline lookup yields CDR1 MDHEN and CDR2 SYDVKM. The data were obtained in a study of tumor-infiltrating lymphocytes in localized non-small cell lung cancer. Across the study: Each patient gave resected tumor and non-adjacent uninvolved lung tissue.

The study's findings and limits: No T-cell fraction difference was seen between IM1 and IM2 tumors. TCR sequencing covered a subset of patients with enough tissue. Tumors had more T cell infiltration than uninvolved lung, per TCRbeta sequencing and CD3 counts.

This sequence joins TRBV28 and TRBJ1-3, with unresolved D. Sequencing was done on a sample of uninvolved lung tissue not adjacent to the tumor. The source of this sequence is a human donor with non-small cell lung cancer. The CDR3 nucleotides are TGTGCCAGCAGTCCCACGGCTGGAAACACCATATATTTT. Protein product: CASSPTAGNTIYF.